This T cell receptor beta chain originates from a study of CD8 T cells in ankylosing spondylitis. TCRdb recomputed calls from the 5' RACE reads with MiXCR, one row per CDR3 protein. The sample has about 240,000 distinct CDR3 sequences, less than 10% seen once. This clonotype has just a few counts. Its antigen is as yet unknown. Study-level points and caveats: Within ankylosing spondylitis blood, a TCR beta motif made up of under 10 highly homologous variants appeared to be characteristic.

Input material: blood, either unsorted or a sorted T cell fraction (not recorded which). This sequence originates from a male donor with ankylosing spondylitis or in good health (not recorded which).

In nucleotides, the CDR3 is TGTGCCAGCGCAGGGACAGCCAGAGAGCAGTACTTC. Translated: CASAGTAREQYF. V and J are TRBV27 and TRBJ2-7; 7 bases line up with TRBD1. Per the germline V gene, CDR1 is MNHEY and CDR2 is SMNVEV (reference sequence). Losses at the gene ends were 8 bases for V and 7 bases for J; bases not matched to a gene: 8. The length of the CDR3 is 12 residues.